This entry features one TCR beta chain sequence. Its specificity is unknown. Other DNA sequences in this specimen translate into the identical CDR3. Clones were read by immunoSEQ multiplex PCR, and TCRdb kept only the in-frame ones, dropping some. The repertoire has about 150,000 clones, 90% of them found once; the top ten carry more than 1.3%. The data are from a study of T cell responses to AZD1222 COVID-19 vaccine. Study observations and caveats: Within unmutated variant regions lay the reported targets of nearly half of spike-specific TCRs. Possibly, clonal diversity was underestimated; donors were largely white British and included more females. Dominant CD4 TCR responses targeted spike regions 160-218 and 743-854.

The CDR3 contains 15 residues. CDR1 and CDR2 (germline): SGHRS, YFSETQ. V shed 0 bases and J 4 bases; nucleotides not matched to a gene: 2. V gene TRBV5-1 combines with J gene TRBJ1-1; TRBD1 matches 11 bases. The source material was peripheral blood, sampled 28 days after the second AZD1222 dose. This TCR derives from an adult who received the AZD1222 COVID-19 vaccine. The CDR3 loop is CASSLAGTGGTEAFF. For the CDR3, the DNA is TGCGCCAGCAGCTTGGCCGGGACAGGGGGCACTGAAGCTTTCTTT.